This is a list of T cell receptor beta chains from one sample in a study of shared clonotypes between healthy human individuals. The data were produced by immunoSEQ multiplex PCR, yet TCRdb's version contains in-frame clones alone and is incomplete. The sample gives under 2.5 million clones, 85% to 95% of which show up once; 0.37% is in the top ten. Sequenced: naive CD4+ T cells from PBMCs. These receptors all come from a man in his late teens or twenties in good health. Some clones in this sample may be carry-over from other donors' samples. Both conserved end residues are part of each CDR3. Each record gives: D gene, V gene, clone size, J gene, CDR3 protein, CDR3 DNA. The D gene is left open where the match is weak. Size is stated for part of the rows, as once, few or many counts, or as a class when the clone is expanded.

TRBD2	TRBV10-3	-	TRBJ2-1	CAISELAGSFYNEQFF	TGTGCCATCAGTGAGTTAGCGGGAAGCTTCTACAATGAGCAGTTCTTC
TRBD2	TRBV5-1	-	TRBJ2-7	CASSKTPGLAGTYEQYF	TGCGCCAGCAGCAAGACACCGGGACTAGCGGGAACCTACGAGCAGTACTTC
-	TRBV5-1	-	TRBJ1-4	CASSSGQPNEKLFF	TGCGCCAGCAGCTCAGGACAGCCCAATGAAAAACTGTTTTTT
TRBD1	TRBV4-2	once	TRBJ2-1	CASSARDREFNEQFF	TGTGCCAGCAGCGCCCGGGACAGGGAGTTCAATGAGCAGTTCTTC
TRBD2	TRBV7-3	-	TRBJ2-1	CASSLTSGNNEQFF	TGTGCCAGCAGCCTGACTAGCGGCAACAATGAGCAGTTCTTC
-	TRBV28	-	TRBJ2-3	CASSFPGDLTDTQYF	TGTGCCAGCAGTTTCCCAGGGGATCTCACAGATACGCAGTATTTT
-	TRBV6-5	-	TRBJ1-2	CASRRQRTNYGYTF	TGTGCCAGCAGAAGACAGAGAACGAACTATGGCTACACCTTC
-	TRBV6-1	-	TRBJ1-4	CASRRGAGTNEKLFF	TGTGCCAGCAGGAGGGGGGCCGGGACTAATGAAAAACTGTTTTTT
TRBD1	TRBV7-2	few	TRBJ2-5	CASSLGGQGAETQYF	TGTGCCAGCAGCTTAGGGGGACAGGGGGCAGAGACCCAGTACTTC
-	TRBV2	-	TRBJ2-4	CASRVGLLNIQYF	TGTGCCAGCAGGGTAGGACTGTTAAACATTCAGTACTTC
TRBD1	TRBV14	-	TRBJ1-2	CASSRYRGRDYGYTF	TGTGCCAGCAGCCGTTACAGGGGGCGCGACTATGGCTACACCTTC
-	TRBV7-7	-	TRBJ2-5	CASSPSRDVQYF	TGTGCCAGCAGCCCCTCACGGGATGTCCAGTACTTC
-	TRBV19	once	TRBJ1-4	CASSILGRANEKLFF	TGTGCCAGTAGTATTTTGGGGCGAGCTAATGAAAAACTGTTTTTT
TRBD1	TRBV5-1	-	TRBJ1-1	CASSLASGGRGEAFF	TGCGCCAGCAGCTTGGCCTCAGGGGGCAGGGGGGAAGCTTTCTTT
-	TRBV6-1	once	TRBJ1-2	CASSESTGRDYGYTF	TGTGCCAGCAGTGAATCCACAGGGCGGGACTATGGCTACACCTTC
-	TRBV7-9	-	TRBJ2-7	CASSLVGGSKQYF	TGTGCCAGCAGCTTAGTAGGCGGAAGCAAGCAGTACTTC